This is a list of T cell receptor beta chains from one sample in a study of control samples from healthy donors and cancer patients. Measured with immunoSEQ multiplex PCR; TCRdb has only the in-frame clones, and not every one. The table includes under 200,000 clones, about 94% detected once. Source material: blood. Every receptor here comes from a woman aged 25 to 39 in good health. Both conserved end residues are trimmed from each CDR3. Only part of the rows carry a size: once, few, many, or a class if the clone is expanded.

. | 9 | TRBV2 | ASSPEETQY
. | 10 | TRBV7-8 | ASSAGRSGSF
. | 13 | TRBV19 | ASSIEGRGTDTQY
. | 15 | TRBV10-3 | AISESGGQISNQPQH
. | 11 | TRBV29-1 | SVGLSSYNEQF
. | 16 | TRBV19 | ASGSGGTSGFSTDTQY
once | 15 | TRBV4-2 | ASSQEINRDRNSPLH
once | 12 | TRBV24-1 | ATKSAGAADTQY
once | 11 | TRBV29-1 | SVMKASSYEQY
. | 11 | TRBV24-1 | ATSGRSNQPQH
. | 12 | TRBV6-5 | ASIYRDFTDTQY
. | 13 | TRBV5-1 | ASSLVQGPSETQY
. | 11 | TRBV7-3 | ASSSFEGAEAF
. | 13 | TRBV7-2 | ASSLTGSGFVIQY
. | 13 | TRBV3-1/TRBV3-2 | ASSQDRVSGNTIY
. | 14 | TRBV28 | ASSLGGGRTYNEQF
. | 13 | TRBV9 | ASSETGANNEKLF
. | 14 | TRBV4-2 | ASSQGPSGSTDTQY
. | 12 | TRBV10-1 | ASGESESSYEQY
once | 13 | TRBV19 | ASSMVPRAGYEQY
. | 14 | TRBV6-5 | ASSYRLAGRTGEQF
once | 19 | TRBV3-1/TRBV3-2 | ASSHTMGFVYQGSNYNEQF
. | 12 | TRBV2 | AVEQGADGTEAF
. | 15 | TRBV15 | ATSRIYTGGSGNTIY
. | 10 | TRBV12-3/TRBV12-4 | ASSPFMHEQF
. | 14 | TRBV28 | ASSLRTSPSGNTIY
. | 13 | TRBV9 | ASSPWDRYNSPLH
. | 13 | TRBV10-3 | AISEGAVGNQPQH
. | 13 | TRBV28 | ASSLKGDRGRGYT